These T cell receptor beta chains were read from a single sample in a study of regulatory T cells in long-lasting Graves disease. MiXCR, applied by TCRdb to the multiplex PCR reads, yields one record per CDR3 protein. Here the sample spans roughly 500,000 distinct CDR3 sequences, 20% to 25% being singletons. This material consisted of peripheral blood mononuclear cells (PBMCs), taken when the disease was refractory, from a patient treated with antithyroid drugs. All receptors derive from a female donor with Graves disease. Both conserved end residues are part of each CDR3. D genes are given only for firm matches. A clone size is listed for some rows: how often the clone was seen (once, few, many), or a class if it is expanded.

j_gene | len | d_gene | abundance | v_gene | CDR3aa | CDR3nt
TRBJ2-5 | 16 | TRBD2 | many | TRBV20-1 | CSATRAGGKSIRTQYF | TGCAGTGCTACCCGGGCGGGAGGCAAAAGTATTCGGACCCAGTACTTC
TRBJ2-7 | 16 | . | many | TRBV28 | CASSFTRGRSSYEQYF | TGTGCCAGCAGTTTCACCCGAGGCAGGAGCTCCTACGAGCAGTACTTC
TRBJ2-1 | 15 | TRBD2 | few | TRBV28 | CASSPARLAGDEQFF | TGTGCCAGCAGTCCAGCGAGACTAGCGGGAGATGAGCAGTTCTTC
TRBJ2-7 | 16 | TRBD2 | few | TRBV6-2/TRBV6-3 | CASSPETSGRLGEQYF | TGTGCCAGCAGCCCCGAGACTAGCGGGAGACTTGGCGAGCAGTACTTC
TRBJ2-5 | 17 | TRBD2 | many | TRBV27 | CASSTGTSGWIQETQYF | TGTGCCAGCAGTACCGGGACTAGCGGATGGATACAAGAGACCCAGTACTTC
TRBJ1-1 | 14 | . | many | TRBV3-1 | CASSPHWVGTEAFF | TGTGCCAGCAGCCCCCATTGGGTAGGCACTGAAGCTTTCTTT
TRBJ2-6 | 17 | TRBD2 | few | TRBV24-1 | CATSDPLAGTGANVLTF | TGTGCCACCAGTGATCCCCTAGCGGGGACTGGGGCCAACGTCCTGACTTTC
TRBJ1-3 | 14 | TRBD1 | few | TRBV29-1 | CSVDRGLHGNTIYF | TGCAGCGTTGACAGGGGGCTACATGGAAACACCATATATTTT
TRBJ2-2 | 13 | . | few | TRBV7-2 | CASSLATPGELFF | TGTGCCAGCAGCTTAGCGACTCCCGGGGAGCTGTTTTTT
TRBJ1-6 | 13 | TRBD1 | many | TRBV11-2 | CASSRQGNSPLHF | TGTGCCAGCAGCCGACAGGGGAATTCACCCCTCCACTTT
TRBJ2-7 | 17 | . | . | TRBV5-5 | CASSLGLGQTNSYEQYF | TGTGCCAGCAGCTTGGGATTAGGACAGACAAACTCCTACGAGCAGTACTTC
TRBJ2-7 | 15 | . | . | TRBV20-1 | CSSTSSDHEGYEQYF | TGCAGTTCGACAAGTTCCGACCACGAAGGGTACGAGCAGTACTTC
TRBJ2-2 | 16 | TRBD1 | . | TRBV7-9 | CASSSNRDRYTGELFF | TGTGCCAGCAGCTCGAACCGGGACAGATACACCGGGGAGCTGTTTTTT
TRBJ1-5 | 18 | TRBD1 | . | TRBV20-1 | CSARVGGQGGGGNQPQHF | TGCAGTGCTAGGGTCGGGGGACAGGGAGGTGGTGGCAATCAGCCCCAGCATTTT
TRBJ1-3 | 19 | . | few | TRBV19 | CASLIKGDVRFPAGNTIYF | TGTGCCAGTCTCATCAAGGGGGACGTCAGGTTCCCGGCAGGAAACACCATATATTTT
TRBJ1-1 | 14 | . | . | TRBV6-1 | CATIRDTGLTEAFF | TGTGCCACGATTCGGGACACAGGGTTGACTGAAGCTTTCTTT
TRBJ1-2 | 11 | . | many | TRBV30 | CAWSVVYGYTF | TGTGCCTGGAGTGTCGTCTATGGCTACACCTTC
TRBJ1-5 | 17 | TRBD1 | many | TRBV27 | CASRPTGTGSSNQPQHF | TGTGCCAGCAGGCCGACCGGGACAGGGTCTAGCAATCAGCCCCAGCATTTT
TRBJ2-7 | 16 | TRBD2 | few | TRBV11-2 | CASSPGGAGVNYEQYF | TGTGCCAGCAGCCCCGGGGGGGCGGGAGTAAACTACGAGCAGTACTTC
TRBJ1-2 | 15 | . | . | TRBV5-1 | CASSPALGEGYGYTF | TGCGCCAGCAGCCCGGCTCTGGGCGAAGGCTATGGCTACACCTTC
TRBJ2-3 | 15 | . | . | TRBV28 | CASSLSTNGPDTQYF | TGTGCCAGCAGTTTAAGTACTAATGGGCCAGATACGCAGTATTTT
TRBJ1-2 | 12 | . | few | TRBV29-1 | CSVIDIYYGYTF | TGCAGCGTGATTGACATTTACTATGGCTACACCTTC
TRBJ2-7 | 12 | . | . | TRBV3-1 | CASSQRLYEQYF | TGTGCCAGCAGCCAGAGGCTTTACGAGCAGTACTTC
TRBJ1-5 | 13 | . | few | TRBV5-6 | CASSLQSNQPQHF | TGTGCCAGCAGCTTGCAGAGCAATCAGCCCCAGCATTTT
TRBJ2-7 | 13 | TRBD1 | many | TRBV10-3 | CAISRDRDNEQYF | TGTGCCATCAGCCGGGACAGGGACAACGAGCAGTACTTC
TRBJ1-2 | 15 | . | . | TRBV7-8 | CASSLVRQEKYGYTF | TGTGCCAGCAGCTTAGTCCGACAGGAGAAGTATGGCTACACCTTC
TRBJ1-1 | 16 | . | . | TRBV19 | CASGHRHHKGDTEAFF | TGTGCCAGTGGGCACCGCCACCATAAGGGGGACACTGAAGCTTTCTTT
TRBJ1-6 | 16 | TRBD1 | . | TRBV9 | CASSVSRDRSNSPLHF | TGTGCCAGCAGCGTAAGCCGGGACAGATCTAATTCACCCCTCCACTTT
TRBJ2-5 | 17 | TRBD2 | many | TRBV7-8 | CASSLEGLAGVQETQYF | TGTGCCAGCAGCTTAGAAGGACTAGCGGGGGTGCAAGAGACCCAGTACTTC
TRBJ1-2 | 14 | . | . | TRBV3-1 | CASSRQASNYGYTF | TGTGCCAGCAGCCGGCAGGCCTCGAACTATGGCTACACCTTC
TRBJ1-2 | 14 | . | . | TRBV20-1 | CSATRIEKGHGYTF | TGCAGTGCTACCCGCATAGAAAAGGGCCATGGCTACACCTTC
TRBJ1-6 | 16 | TRBD1 | many | TRBV19 | CASSPRQGGDNSPLHF | TGTGCCAGCAGTCCCCGCCAGGGGGGCGATAATTCACCCCTCCACTTT
TRBJ2-7 | 13 | . | many | TRBV29-1 | CSVEGGRLYEQYF | TGCAGCGTTGAGGGTGGGCGACTCTACGAGCAGTACTTC
TRBJ1-1 | 15 | TRBD1 | few | TRBV9 | CASSVGQGLNTEAFF | TGTGCCAGCAGCGTAGGACAGGGCCTGAACACTGAAGCTTTCTTT
TRBJ1-1 | 13 | . | many | TRBV28 | CASTVLRNTEAFF | TGTGCCAGCACCGTACTCAGGAACACTGAAGCTTTCTTT
TRBJ1-1 | 14 | . | . | TRBV7-9 | CASSWAGVVTEAFF | TGTGCCAGCAGCTGGGCAGGGGTGGTTACTGAAGCTTTCTTT
TRBJ1-1 | 13 | . | . | TRBV19 | CASEQGRDTEAFF | TGTGCCAGCGAACAGGGTCGGGACACTGAAGCTTTCTTT
TRBJ1-2 | 13 | . | many | TRBV28 | CASTLQNFYGYTF | TGTGCCAGCACCTTGCAAAACTTCTATGGCTACACCTTC
TRBJ2-7 | 16 | . | many | TRBV6-1 | CASHRETGDTTYEQYF | TGTGCCAGCCACCGGGAAACCGGGGACACCACCTACGAGCAGTACTTC
TRBJ2-5 | 13 | . | few | TRBV29-1 | CSVDPGVQETQYF | TGCAGCGTTGACCCAGGGGTCCAAGAGACCCAGTACTTC
TRBJ2-7 | 14 | . | many | TRBV28 | CASKMTVMSYEQYF | TGTGCCAGCAAAATGACAGTGATGTCCTACGAGCAGTACTTC
TRBJ2-7 | 13 | . | many | TRBV12-3/TRBV12-4 | CASSPSVRDEQYF | TGTGCCAGCAGCCCTAGCGTCCGGGACGAGCAGTACTTC
TRBJ2-1 | 12 | TRBD2 | . | TRBV28 | CASSSRTSGTFF | TGTGCCAGCAGTTCCCGGACTAGCGGGACTTTCTTC
TRBJ1-1 | 15 | . | few | TRBV20-1 | CSARDLRTVPPKAFF | TGCAGTGCTAGAGACCTCCGGACAGTCCCCCCCAAAGCTTTCTTT
TRBJ1-2 | 14 | TRBD1 | . | TRBV10-3 | CAIRLQGADYGYTF | TGTGCCATCAGGCTACAGGGGGCAGACTATGGCTACACCTTC
TRBJ1-1 | 14 | . | many | TRBV5-6 | CASSPTDGVPVAFF | TGTGCCAGCAGCCCGACGGACGGAGTGCCGGTAGCTTTCTTT
TRBJ2-7 | 12 | . | many | TRBV7-2 | CASSLGWSEQYF | TGTGCCAGCAGCTTAGGGTGGTCCGAGCAGTACTTC